The 8 T cell receptor beta chains below all came from one sample that was sequenced in a study of cytomegalovirus exposure and HLA in healthy donors. PCR involved 60 Vbeta and 13 Jbeta primers. Profiling relied on immunoSEQ multiplex PCR, and the TCRdb table lists in-frame clones only, not all of them. Among tens of thousands of clones listed, roughly 80% were seen once. Sequenced material: PBMCs. Every receptor here comes from a woman in her 30s in good health and CMV-seronegative.

The rearrangement joins TRBV6-1 to TRBJ1-1, with 7 bases aligning to TRBD1. With V trimmed by 6 bases and J by 1 base, 5 bases remained unmatched. Germline V gives CDR1 MNHNS, CDR2 SASEGT. The length of the CDR3 is 14 residues. In DNA, the CDR3 is TGTGCCAGCAGCCGGGGACAGAAGAACACTGAAGCTTTCTTT. This translates into CASSRGQKNTEAFF.

This chain joins TRBV10-1 and TRBJ1-1; D gene unclear. Per the germline V gene, CDR1 is WNHNN and CDR2 is SYGVQD (reference sequence). This CDR3 has 14 amino acids. Trimming took 7 bases from V and 3 from J, leaving 15 bases between them. In DNA, the CDR3 is TGCGCCAGCACCGCGACCCCGAGGGACACTGAAGCTTTCTTT. Its protein is CASTATPRDTEAFF.

The chain recombines TRBV2 with TRBJ1-1; no firm D call. V was cut by 6 bases and J by 6 bases, with 17 bases left in between. The CDR3 has 14 amino acids. Germline values: CDR1 SNHLY, CDR2 FYNNEI. The CDR3 bases are TGTGCCAGCAGCGGAAGGTCTAGTGGCGCTGAAGCTTTCTTT. It specifies CASSGRSSGAEAFF.

The sample holds one count of this clone. The chain couples TRBV4-2 to TRBJ2-3, with 12 bases aligning to TRBD1. The CDR3 length is 16 residues. Germline trimming cut 2 bases from V and 10 bases from J; bases unmatched to any gene: 10. CDR1 and CDR2 (germline): LGHNA, YNFKEQ. The CDR3 coding sequence is TGTGCCAGCAGCCAACCGGGACAGGGGGCGCTGGAGGCGCAGTATTTT. Its protein is CASSQPGQGALEAQYF.

The J gene is TRBJ1-2, the V gene TRBV5-1; 7 bases match TRBD1. J gave up 1 base and V 0 bases, and 3 bases lay outside the gene matches. In germline, CDR1 is SGHRS, CDR2 YFSETQ. CDR3 size: 15 residues. CDR3 DNA sequence: TGCGCCAGCAGCTTGGGGACAGGCTATAACTATGGCTACACCTTC. It translates to CASSLGTGYNYGYTF.

This clone has more than one count but fewer than ten. The identical CDR3 is also encoded by other nucleotide sequences in the sample. The CDR3 sequence: CASSLGQGNEKLFF. Here the CDR3 DNA reads TGTGCCAGCAGCTTGGGGCAGGGGAATGAAAAACTGTTTTTT. This chain connects TRBV5-4 to TRBJ1-4; tentative D call: TRBD1 (6 bases). The CDR3 contains 14 residues. Germline loops: CDR1 SGHNT, CDR2 YYREEE (reference sequence). The germline V and J ends were trimmed by 0 bases and 5 bases, with 8 bases remaining between them.

The chain employs TRBV5-1 and TRBJ1-3, with 8 bases identical to TRBD1. With 0 bases clipped from V and 4 bases from J, the junction kept 9 bases outside the gene matches. The CDR3 is 17 residues long. CDR1 SGHRS and CDR2 YFSETQ come from the germline V gene. CDR3 DNA: TGCGCCAGCAGCTTGGGTCCCAGGGGGCTAACCGGAAACACCATATATTTT. Protein product: CASSLGPRGLTGNTIYF. Full variable domain (outside the CDR3, taken from reference TRBV5-1 and TRBJ1-3): KAGVTQTPRYLIKTRGQQVTLSCSPISGHRSVSWYQQTPGQGLQFLFEYFSETQRNKGNFPGRFSGRQFSNSRSEMNVSTLELGDSALYLCASSLGPRGLTGNTIYFGEGSWLTVV.

The CDR3 sequence is CASSSFTGEGGKLFF. In nucleotides, the CDR3 is TGTGCCAGCAGTAGTTTTACAGGGGAAGGCGGAAAACTGTTTTTT. This rearrangement joins TRBV27 to TRBJ1-4, with 7 positions matching TRBD1. J lost 10 bases, V lost 5 bases, and 13 bases had no gene match. The germline V gene has CDR1 MNHEY and CDR2 SMNVEV (reference sequence). The CDR3 extends over 15 amino acids.